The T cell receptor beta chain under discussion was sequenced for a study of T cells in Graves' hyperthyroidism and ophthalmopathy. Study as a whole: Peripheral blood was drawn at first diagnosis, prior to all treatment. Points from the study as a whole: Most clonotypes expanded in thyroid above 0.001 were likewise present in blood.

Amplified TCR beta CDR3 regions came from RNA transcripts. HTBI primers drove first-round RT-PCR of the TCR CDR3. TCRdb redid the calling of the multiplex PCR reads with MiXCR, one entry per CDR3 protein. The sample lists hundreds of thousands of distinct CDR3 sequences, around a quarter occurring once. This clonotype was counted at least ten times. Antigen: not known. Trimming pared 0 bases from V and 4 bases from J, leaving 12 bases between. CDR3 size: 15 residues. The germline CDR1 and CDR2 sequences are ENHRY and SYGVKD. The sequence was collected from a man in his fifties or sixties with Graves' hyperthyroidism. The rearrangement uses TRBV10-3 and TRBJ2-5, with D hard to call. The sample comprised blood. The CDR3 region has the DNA TGTGCCATCAGTGAGTCTGCCGGACGTAGAGAGACCCAGTACTTC. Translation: CAISESAGRRETQYF.